The rows below give T cell receptor beta chains drawn from one sample of a study of T cell responses to AZD1222 COVID-19 vaccine. The table came from immunoSEQ multiplex PCR; TCRdb's copy has only in-frame clones and leaves some out. In the table there are 65,000 to 90,000 clones, roughly 87% of which are singletons. The sequencing used peripheral blood, collected 28 days after the second AZD1222 dose. The source of these receptors is an adult who received the AZD1222 COVID-19 vaccine. Each CDR3 is given with its conserved first and last residue. A D gene is named only where the DNA matches it firmly. A clone size is listed for some rows: how often the clone was seen (once, few, many), or a class if it is expanded.

clone_size,v_call,cdr3_length,d_call,j_call,cdr3_aa,cdr3_nt
once,TRBV6-2/TRBV6-3,18,TRBD2,TRBJ2-1,CASSYRLSSGGANNEQFF,TGTGCCAGCAGTTACCGGCTATCTAGCGGGGGGGCCAACAATGAGCAGTTCTTC
-,TRBV19,16,-,TRBJ2-1,CASSMLRMTLNNEQFF,TGTGCCAGTAGTATGCTAAGAATGACGCTGAACAATGAGCAGTTCTTC
-,TRBV24-1,14,-,TRBJ1-2,CATSDLGSNYGYTF,TGTGCCACCAGTGATTTGGGCTCTAACTATGGCTACACCTTC
-,TRBV20-1,11,-,TRBJ2-5,CSAGVGETQYF,TGCAGTGCCGGGGTGGGAGAGACCCAGTACTTC
-,TRBV9,18,-,TRBJ1-5,CASSVAEMCHSSNQPQHF,TGTGCCAGCAGCGTAGCTGAAATGTGCCATAGTAGCAATCAGCCCCAGCATTTT
-,TRBV11-3,15,-,TRBJ2-1,CASSAGTRSYNEQFF,TGTGCCAGCAGCGCCGGGACTCGATCCTACAATGAGCAGTTCTTC
-,TRBV5-1,15,TRBD2,TRBJ2-1,CASSRTSGVHNEQFF,TGCGCCAGCAGCCGGACTAGCGGGGTCCACAATGAGCAGTTCTTC
-,TRBV4-3,14,-,TRBJ2-7,CASSQDTVSYEQYF,TGCGCCAGCAGCCAAGACACGGTCTCCTACGAGCAGTACTTC
-,TRBV25-1,15,TRBD1,TRBJ1-3,CASSDETGGANTIYF,TGTGCCAGCAGTGACGAGACAGGGGGAGCAAACACCATATATTTT
-,TRBV9,15,TRBD2,TRBJ2-5,CASSVEASGRKTQYF,TGTGCCAGCAGCGTAGAGGCTAGCGGGAGAAAGACCCAGTACTTC
-,TRBV11-3,14,-,TRBJ2-7,CASSLGPSSYEQYF,TGTGCCAGCAGCTTGGGACCGAGCTCCTACGAGCAGTACTTC
-,TRBV19,16,-,TRBJ2-2,CASSSPGDPNTGELFF,TGTGCCAGTAGTTCCCCAGGGGACCCGAACACCGGGGAGCTGTTTTTT
-,TRBV5-5,16,TRBD1,TRBJ2-6,CASDTGTGSGANVLTF,TGTGCCAGCGACACCGGGACAGGGAGTGGGGCCAACGTCCTGACTTTC
-,TRBV5-1,13,-,TRBJ2-5,CASRLADQETQYF,TGCGCCAGCAGGTTAGCGGATCAAGAGACCCAGTACTTC
once,TRBV9,15,TRBD2,TRBJ2-7,CASSAWAGGNYEQYF,TGTGCCAGCAGCGCCTGGGCGGGGGGAAACTACGAGCAGTACTTC